This TCR beta chain was found in a study of vaccination effects on CD4 cells after COVID-19. Antigen-specific CD4+ T cell clonotypes were called by their expansion after viral peptide-pool culture in ViraFEST. CD4+ T cells were isolated after around ten days of culture. Every participant took two doses of the BNT162b2 or mRNA-1273 vaccine. Cultures used roughly 2.2 million PBMC per well, 9.5 to 10 IU/ml IL-2 and 9.5 to 10 ug/ml peptides. Half of the medium was exchanged for IL-2 medium on both days 3 and 7. With respect to this clone: The antigen is not known.

Repertoires were generated with immunoSEQ multiplex PCR, while TCRdb's copy carries only in-frame clones and drops some. Counted here are about 69,000 clones, just under 75% occurring once; the ten biggest clones make up roughly 1.6%. V lost 4 bases and J lost 0, with 10 bases in between. CDR3 size: 15 residues. Germline CDR1 reads SGHRS; CDR2 reads YFSETQ. Sequencing used CD4+ T cells from PBMCs cultured with HCoV-229E spike peptides, obtained after COVID-19 vaccination. The clonotype was recovered from a human donor who received a COVID-19 vaccine. The chain uses TRBV5-1 and TRBJ2-2; D gene uncertain. The CDR3 protein is CASSPAAANTGELFF. In DNA form, the CDR3 reads TGCGCCAGCAGCCCCGCAGCTGCGAACACCGGGGAGCTGTTTTTT.